Shown below are 23 T cell receptor beta chains from a single sample sequenced in a study of T cell repertoires in cytomegalovirus infection (dated by TCRdb to the late 2010s). These receptors have no identified antigens. Data came from an Illumina HiSeq 1500. TCRdb trimmed public reads at Q25 via fastp, called clones via MiXCR and kept in-frame beta chains. CDR3 protein sequences are deduplicated, and each keeps its most common genes and DNA. The sample records under 500,000 distinct CDR3 sequences, approximately 46% of which are singletons. Roughly two fifths of the sample rests with the top ten. This specimen's treatment or condition label, per the study, means: in vitro stimulation with specific CMV peptide epitopes to enrich CMV-specific T cells. The sample consisted of cultured PBMCs, taken from culture after CMV antigen stimulation. Every receptor here comes from a human donor in good health (CMV status not recorded). Some clones in this sample may be carry-over from other donors' samples.

The rearrangement joins TRBV7-2 to TRBJ1-5; 8 nucleotides agree with TRBD1. CDR1 is SGHTA and CDR2 is FQGNSA in the germline V gene. J lost 4 bases, V lost 2 bases, and 4 bases had no gene match. This CDR3 region has 15 residues. The CDR3 region has the DNA TGTGCCAGCAGCTTATTGACAGGGGATAATCAGCCCCAGCATTTT. Its translation: CASSLLTGDNQPQHF.

The chain has TRBV19 and TRBJ2-3; D might be TRBD2 (5 bases). The CDR3 covers 15 residues. CDR1 LNHDA and CDR2 SQIVND come from the germline V gene (reference sequence). V lost 5 bases to trimming and J lost 2 bases, with 14 bases between them. CDR3 residues: CASSLLAAYTDTQYF. The CDR3 DNA reads as TGTGCCAGTAGTCTCCTAGCAGCTTACACAGATACGCAGTATTTT.

The chain recombines TRBV18 with TRBJ2-4; D gene ambiguous. This CDR3 contains 15 residues. Germline V CDR1 and CDR2: KGHSH, LQKENI. V dropped 2 bases and J dropped 6 bases, with 14 bases sitting between them. The CDR3 region has the DNA TGTGCCAGCTCACCAGGGGAAGGGTCGCGAAACATTCAGTACTTC. Translating it yields CASSPGEGSRNIQYF. The full variable domain, rest sourced from reference TRBV18 and TRBJ2-4, is NAGVMQNPRHLVRRRGQEARLRCSPMKGHSHVYWYRQLPEEGLKFMVYLQKENIIDESGMPKERFSAEFPKEGPSILRIQQVVRGDSAAYFCASSPGEGSRNIQYFGAGTRLSVL.

In this sample, this clonotype turned up many times. The chain is built from TRBV7-2 and TRBJ2-1; 7 bases align to TRBD2. The V gene's germline CDR1 is SGHTA and CDR2 FQGNSA. After removal of 0 bases from V and 1 base from J, the junction contained 3 bases not matched to a gene. CDR3 length equals 16 residues. CDR3 region: CASSLAQGGSYNEQFF. As DNA, the CDR3 is TGTGCCAGCAGCTTAGCCCAGGGAGGGTCCTACAATGAGCAGTTCTTC.

The chain couples TRBV4-1 to TRBJ1-2; D is unresolved. Germline CDR1 is MGHRA and CDR2 is YSYEKL. This CDR3 has 16 residues. V gave up 4 bases and J gave up 2 bases, with 17 bases separating them. CDR3 region: CASSPPRGMANYGYTF. DNA for the CDR3: TGCGCCAGCAGCCCACCTCGAGGGATGGCGAACTATGGCTACACCTTC.

The V call is TRBV12-3 or TRBV12-4, the J call TRBJ2-5; D tentatively reads TRBD1 or TRBD2 (5 bases each). V lost 3 bases, J lost 0 bases, and 8 bases lay in between. The CDR3 length is 14 residues. The CDR3 DNA reads TGTGCCAGCAGTTTTGGGGGTTACCAAGAGACCCAGTACTTC. It yields the protein CASSFGGYQETQYF.

This clonotype was recorded many times. Here the CDR3 reads CASSSPPDTQYF. As DNA, the CDR3 is TGTGCCAGCAGCTCCCCTCCCGATACGCAGTATTTT. The genes are TRBV7-2 and TRBJ2-3; no firm D call. CDR1 and CDR2 (germline): SGHTA, FQGNSA. Trimming shortened V by 4 bases and J by 6 bases, and 8 bases separated the two germline ends. The CDR3 loop spans 12 amino acids.

The chain combines TRBV19 with TRBJ1-1, with D perhaps matching TRBD1 (6 bases). The germline CDR1 and CDR2 sequences are LNHDA and SQIVND (reference sequence). This CDR3 is 14 amino acids long. Trimming shortened V by 7 bases and J by 6 bases, and 18 bases separated the two germline ends. CDR3 sequence reads: CASTATGGGAEAFF. CDR3 sequence (DNA): TGTGCCAGTACCGCGACAGGAGGAGGAGCTGAAGCTTTCTTT.

This sequence joins TRBV12-3 or TRBV12-4 and TRBJ2-1; no clear D gene. This CDR3 contains 11 residues. Trimming took 7 bases from V and 6 from J, leaving 7 bases between them. The CDR3 region is CASKHFNEQFF. The CDR3 bases are TGTGCCAGCAAGCATTTCAATGAGCAGTTCTTC.

This clonotype was counted between two and nine times. The chain couples TRBV7-4 to TRBJ2-6; D not certain. V gave up 3 bases and J gave up 2 bases, with 5 bases separating them. Germline values: CDR1 SGHVT, CDR2 SQSDAQ. This CDR3 comprises 14 residues. DNA of the CDR3: TGTGCCAGCAGCTTGGGCCCTGGGGCCAACGTCCTGACTTTC. It is translated as CASSLGPGANVLTF.

A few counts support this clonotype. V and J are TRBV7-6 and TRBJ2-1; 9 bases map to TRBD2. The ends lost 3 bases at V and 8 bases at J; junction bases unmatched: 8. This CDR3 is built from 15 residues. CDR1 SGHVS and CDR2 FNYEAQ come from the germline V gene. DNA for the CDR3: TGTGCCAGCAGCTTGGGGCGGGGGGGGACGCATGAGCAGTTCTTC. Translating gives CASSLGRGGTHEQFF.

This clonotype was counted a few times. The V gene is TRBV6-6, the J gene TRBJ2-3; D unclear. The germline gives CDR1 MNHNY, CDR2 SVGAGI (reference sequence). V lost 2 bases and J lost 5, with 11 bases in between. The CDR3 is made up of 14 amino acids. The CDR3 DNA is TGTGCCAGCAGTTACGGAGCGAACAGAGATACGCAGTATTTT. Amino acid sequence: CASSYGANRDTQYF.

This sequence joins TRBV6-8 and TRBJ1-1, with D uncertain. Per germline, CDR1 MNHGY and CDR2 SAAAGT. The CDR3 is made up of 14 amino acids. Trimming left V 7 bases short and J 5 bases short, with 17 bases between. CDR3 in DNA: TGTGCCAGCAAGGCAGCGCTATTTCTAACTGAAGCTTTCTTT. Its translation is CASKAALFLTEAFF.

The gene calls are TRBV6-8 and TRBJ2-1, with a weak D call TRBD2 (6 bases). Germline V gives CDR1 MNHGY, CDR2 SAAAGT. The length of the CDR3 is 16 residues. V lost 8 bases and J lost 5, with 22 bases in between. CDR3 sequence (DNA): TGTGCCAGCGGGGGGTCCCGGGACTTTCCTAACAATGAGCAGTTCTTC. Translating gives CASGGSRDFPNNEQFF.

CDR3 residues: CASSLSPLDGYTF. Written as DNA, the CDR3 is TGTGCCAGCAGTTTATCACCTCTGGATGGCTACACCTTC. The chain is built from TRBV27 and TRBJ1-2, with D unclear. Germline lookup yields CDR1 MNHEY and CDR2 SMNVEV (reference sequence). This CDR3 has 13 residues. V was clipped by 0 bases and J by 6 bases, with 8 bases between them.

The chain combines TRBV11-2 with TRBJ2-5; D remains ambiguous. Germline V gene data show CDR1 as SGHAT and CDR2 as FQNNGV. CDR3 length equals 15 residues. Trimming left V 0 bases short and J 5 bases short, with 13 bases between. Written as DNA, the CDR3 is TGTGCCAGCAGCTTAGACACCCTTTTGTCGGAGACCCAGTACTTC. It yields the protein CASSLDTLLSETQYF.

This clonotype came up many times. The genes are TRBV5-6 and TRBJ2-3; possibly TRBD2 for D (5 bases). The V and J ends lost 4 bases and 2 bases respectively, with 8 bases between them. Germline CDR1 SGHDT, CDR2 YYEEEE. The CDR3 spans 13 residues. The CDR3 DNA reads as TGTGCCAGCAGCCTTCGGGACACAGATACGCAGTATTTT. Translated, it gives CASSLRDTDTQYF.

This clonotype has only a few counts. The chain is built from TRBV6-5 and TRBJ2-1; 7 nucleotides agree with TRBD2. V lost 5 bases, J lost 9 bases, and 7 bases stayed unmatched. From germline, CDR1 is MNHEY and CDR2 SVGAGI. The CDR3 contains 13 residues. CDR3 sequence: CASSRGVSGEQFF. In DNA, the CDR3 is TGTGCCAGCAGTCGGGGGGTCTCGGGTGAGCAGTTCTTC.

This clonotype was counted only a few times. This chain links TRBV6-4 with TRBJ1-1; D unresolved. Trimming pared 0 bases from V and 7 bases from J, leaving 9 bases between. This CDR3 spans 13 amino acids. Per germline, CDR1 MRHNA and CDR2 SNTAGT. The CDR3 is CASSDSVWGEAFF. The CDR3 bases are TGTGCCAGCAGTGACTCGGTGTGGGGTGAAGCTTTCTTT.

The sample holds a few counts of this clonotype. CDR3 protein: CASSLARTRAHSGELFF. CDR3 bases: TGTGCCAGCAGCTTAGCCAGGACTAGGGCTCACTCCGGGGAGCTGTTTTTT. The V and J genes are TRBV7-2 and TRBJ2-2; 7 nucleotides align to TRBD2. This CDR3 spans 17 amino acids. V shed 0 bases and J 6 bases; nucleotides not matched to a gene: 10. The germline CDR1 and CDR2 sequences are SGHTA and FQGNSA.

V and J are TRBV27 and TRBJ1-6; tentatively, D is TRBD1 (6 bases). Germline values: CDR1 MNHEY, CDR2 SMNVEV (reference sequence). The CDR3 covers 14 residues. Trimming removed 4 bases at V and 11 bases at J, with 15 bases between. The CDR3 bases are TGTGCCAGCAGTTACGAAGGGGGACCGGCACCCCTCCACTTT. It specifies CASSYEGGPAPLHF.

V usage is TRBV7-2 and J usage is TRBJ2-7, with 11 bases lining up with TRBD1. V was pared by 5 bases and J by 3 bases, with 9 bases of the junction left unmatched. The CDR3 extends over 16 amino acids. CDR1 and CDR2 (germline): SGHTA, FQGNSA. This chain's CDR3 is CASSLSGTGGFYEQYF. In DNA, the CDR3 is TGTGCCAGCAGCCTTTCCGGGACAGGGGGATTCTACGAGCAGTACTTC.

This rearrangement joins TRBV6-2 or TRBV6-3 to TRBJ2-1; D is unresolved. Germline V gene data show CDR1 as MNHEY and CDR2 as SVGEGT. The length of the CDR3 is 16 residues. Between the trimmed V and J ends, which lost 3 bases and 4 bases, there was a span of 16 bases. CDR3 coding DNA: TGTGCCAGCAGTTATTCTAAGGGATCCGGATACAATGAGCAGTTCTTC. This encodes CASSYSKGSGYNEQFF.